A single sample is the source of the 28 T cell receptor beta chains below, sequenced in a study of CXCR3-negative and CXCR3-positive naive CD8 T cells. Study-level points and caveats: Researchers report that CXCR3-positive naive cells carry more hydrophobic TRB CDR3s than CXCR3-negative naive cells.

These receptors' antigens are unknown. Researchers prepared the TRB cDNA libraries using 5' RACE with UMI labels. TCRdb re-called the 5' RACE reads; one entry per CDR3 protein, DNA not given. This repertoire includes 80,000 to 100,000 distinct CDR3 sequences. Sequenced material: naive CXCR3+ CD8+ T cells from blood. The subset: CD45RO-CCR7+CD27+CD95- naive CD8+ T cells expressing CXCR3 (TNR3+). The receptors stem from a human donor in good health. Some clones in this sample may be carry-over from other donors' samples.

The V gene is TRBV20-1, the J gene TRBJ2-7; as DNA is missing, the TRBD2 call by TCRdb cannot be tested. CDR3 size: 15 residues. Germline V gives CDR1 DFQATT, CDR2 SNEGSKA (reference sequence). CDR3 loop: CSATGEHERSYEQYF.

The rearrangement uses TRBV29-1 and TRBJ2-2. The CDR3 loop spans 14 amino acids. Germline assignment: CDR1 SQVTM and CDR2 ANQGSEA. The CDR3 loop is CSVGAESNTGEMFF.

The J gene is TRBJ2-2, the V gene TRBV6-5; the TCRdb D gene call, TRBD1, has no DNA to confirm it. The CDR3 runs to 12 residues. CDR1 and CDR2 (germline): MNHEY, SVGAGI. This chain's CDR3 is CACKQGSGELFF.

The rearrangement links TRBV6-5 to TRBJ2-7. CDR3 length: 13 amino acids. Germline V lookup: CDR1 MNHEY, CDR2 SVGAGI. The CDR3 spells CASSYRESYEQYF.

The chain couples TRBV27 to TRBJ2-7; as DNA is missing, the TRBD1 call by TCRdb cannot be tested. Germline lookup yields CDR1 MNHEY and CDR2 SMNVEV (reference sequence). This CDR3 is 13 amino acids long. The CDR3 sequence: CASSPRVVHEQYF.

V usage is TRBV28 and J usage is TRBJ2-7; TCRdb's D gene call, TRBD2, goes unchecked for lack of DNA. The germline gives CDR1 MDHEN, CDR2 SYDVKM. The CDR3 extends over 14 amino acids. This chain's CDR3 is CASRGASGAYEQYF.

The rearrangement links TRBV20-1 to TRBJ2-3; TCRdb selects TRBD2, and the lack of DNA leaves this call unchecked. The CDR3 totals 18 residues. CDR1 is DFQATT and CDR2 is SNEGSKA in the germline V gene (reference sequence). The CDR3: CSARDRAGNWYSTDTQYF.

V and J are TRBV12-3 or TRBV12-4 and TRBJ1-5. This CDR3 is 16 amino acids long. This chain's CDR3 is CASSPSGSTSNQPQHF.

This chain connects TRBV7-9 to TRBJ2-1; TCRdb lists TRBD2, though no DNA is available to test this call. CDR3 length: 16 residues. The germline CDR1 and CDR2 sequences are SEHNR and FQNEAQ (reference sequence). This chain's CDR3 is CASSPQGLAGGNEQFF. The full variable domain, in which reference TRBV7-9 and TRBJ2-1 provide the parts outside the CDR3, is DTGVSQNPRHKITKRGQNVTFRCDPISEHNRLYWYRQTLGQGPEFLTYFQNEAQLEKSRLLSDRFSAERPKGSFSTLEIQRTEQGDSAMYLCASSPQGLAGGNEQFFGPGTRLTVL.

This sequence joins TRBV5-1 and TRBJ1-6; TCRdb's D call of TRBD1 is untestable without DNA. The length of the CDR3 is 16 residues. Germline loops: CDR1 SGHRS, CDR2 YFSETQ. The CDR3 sequence is CASEIGPGQGLVPLHF. The entire variable domain, with the rest obtained from reference TRBV5-1 and TRBJ1-6, is as follows: KAGVTQTPRYLIKTRGQQVTLSCSPISGHRSVSWYQQTPGQGLQFLFEYFSETQRNKGNFPGRFSGRQFSNSRSEMNVSTLELGDSALYLCASEIGPGQGLVPLHFGNGTRLTVT.

The chain is built from TRBV14 and TRBJ2-2. CDR3 length: 14 amino acids. Germline CDR1 reads SGHDN; CDR2 reads FVKESK. CDR3 loop: CASSQEWNTGELFF. The full variable domain, rest sourced from reference TRBV14 and TRBJ2-2, is EAGVTQFPSHSVIEKGQTVTLRCDPISGHDNLYWYRRVMGKEIKFLLHFVKESKQDESGMPNNRFLAERTGGTYSTLKVQPAELEDSGVYFCASSQEWNTGELFFGEGSRLTVL.

The chain employs TRBV24-1 and TRBJ2-2; TCRdb picks TRBD1, but there is no DNA to check that call. The CDR3 is made up of 16 amino acids. Germline CDR1 is KGHDR and CDR2 is SFDVKD. CDR3: CATSEGDRGLTGELFF.

CDR3 region: CASTSSPLDSLYGYTF. The chain employs TRBV7-8 and TRBJ1-2; the D call from TCRdb, TRBD1, cannot be confirmed without DNA. Germline CDR1 and CDR2: SGHVS and FQNEAQ. This CDR3 region has 16 residues.

V usage is TRBV6-5 and J usage is TRBJ2-7. Per germline, CDR1 MNHEY and CDR2 SVGAGI. The CDR3 contains 13 residues. The CDR3 here is CASSYKQSYEQYF.

The V call is TRBV6-1, the J call TRBJ2-6. The CDR3 length is 16 residues. The V gene's germline CDR1 is MNHNS and CDR2 SASEGT. CDR3 sequence: CASSEVRVSGANVLTF.

The J gene is TRBJ2-1, the V gene TRBV4-3; checking the TCRdb D call of TRBD2 is not possible without DNA. CDR3 length equals 15 residues. Germline CDR1 reads LGHNA; CDR2 reads YSLEER. The CDR3 protein is CASSLQTGGYGEQFF.

The chain couples TRBV27 to TRBJ2-1. The CDR3 covers 13 residues. Germline loops: CDR1 MNHEY, CDR2 SMNVEV (reference sequence). CDR3 protein: CASSLSLYNEQFF.

The chain joins TRBV25-1 to TRBJ1-2; TCRdb returns TRBD1, unconfirmable since there is no DNA. The CDR3 has 14 residues. Germline V gene data show CDR1 as MGHDK and CDR2 as SYGVNS. CDR3 in amino acids: CASSEAGQGVGYTF.

The genes are TRBV7-6 and TRBJ2-5; TCRdb outputs TRBD2, but without DNA this stays unchecked. The CDR3 spans 14 residues. Germline assignment: CDR1 SGHVS and CDR2 FNYEAQ. The CDR3 protein is CASSLDDRLAAQYF.

The V gene is TRBV6-1, the J gene TRBJ2-1; TCRdb proposes TRBD1, but this gene call is untestable without DNA. Germline CDR1 reads MNHNS; CDR2 reads SASEGT. The CDR3 sequence is 17 residues long. The CDR3 is CASSQLHRGTSYNEQFF.

The rearrangement joins TRBV9 to TRBJ2-7; TCRdb selects TRBD2, and the lack of DNA leaves this call unchecked. CDR1 is SGDLS and CDR2 is YYNGEE in the germline V gene. The CDR3 extends over 17 amino acids. The CDR3 is CASILQGLAGASYEQYF.

CDR3 amino acids: CASSGEGRGTYEQYF. This sequence joins TRBV7-9 and TRBJ2-7; TCRdb's assignment of TRBD2 cannot be checked, as there is no DNA. Germline V gene data show CDR1 as SEHNR and CDR2 as FQNEAQ (reference sequence). The CDR3 contains 15 residues.

The chain combines TRBV6-2 or TRBV6-3 with TRBJ2-7. Germline V gene data show CDR1 as MNHEY and CDR2 as SVGEGT. This CDR3 comprises 16 residues. CDR3 amino acids: CASSYPIIGGSYEQYF.

The chain uses TRBV4-2 and TRBJ2-3; TCRdb gives TRBD2 as the D gene, but with no DNA this cannot be confirmed. Germline CDR1 and CDR2: LGHNA and YNFKEQ. There are 18 residues in the CDR3. This chain's CDR3 is CASSQDWLAGGPTDTQYF.

This chain uses TRBV28 with TRBJ2-7; TCRdb selects TRBD2, and the lack of DNA leaves this call unchecked. Germline lookup yields CDR1 MDHEN and CDR2 SYDVKM. There are 14 residues in the CDR3. CDR3 amino acids: CASRAGGSLYEQYF.

CDR3 region: CASSFLAAYYEQYF. The V and J genes are TRBV28 and TRBJ2-7. Germline-derived CDR1 and CDR2 are MDHEN and SYDVKM. This CDR3 is built from 14 residues.

The chain links TRBV27 to TRBJ1-6. Germline assignment: CDR1 MNHEY and CDR2 SMNVEV (reference sequence). The CDR3 loop spans 14 amino acids. The CDR3 loop is CASSASGGGSPLHF.

The V call is TRBV6-5, the J call TRBJ2-2. The germline V gene encodes CDR1 MNHEY and CDR2 SVGAGI. The CDR3 has 14 residues. The CDR3 loop is CASSYSSTTGELFF.